This record looks at one TCR beta chain sequence and its context. In the original workflow: Reference gene primer amplification in the assay estimated nucleated cell counts. TCRdb's copy holds only in-frame clones and misses some; the assay was immunoSEQ multiplex PCR. The DNA gave D and trimming, while V, J and clone size come from that table. The data contain about 170,000 clones, 87% of them singletons. Grouping used clinical history reported by participants in a survey and questionnaire. Recovered status in Cohort 3 required two negative PCRs, clearance, or symptom resolution. Germline-derived CDR1 and CDR2 are MNHEY and SVGAGI. The CDR3 is 15 amino acids. V lost 7 bases to trimming and J lost 0 bases, with 13 bases between them. This specimen comes from a study of blood T cell repertoires in COVID-19.

The origin of this receptor is a woman aged 50 to 60 who had recovered from COVID-19. The sample consisted of PBMCs or T cells enriched from blood (not recorded which). The chain is built from TRBV6-5 and TRBJ1-5; possible D gene TRBD1, 6 bases. CDR3 sequence reads: CASTSQGLSNQPQHF. The CDR3 DNA is TGTGCCAGCACTTCACAGGGCCTTAGCAATCAGCCCCAGCATTTT.